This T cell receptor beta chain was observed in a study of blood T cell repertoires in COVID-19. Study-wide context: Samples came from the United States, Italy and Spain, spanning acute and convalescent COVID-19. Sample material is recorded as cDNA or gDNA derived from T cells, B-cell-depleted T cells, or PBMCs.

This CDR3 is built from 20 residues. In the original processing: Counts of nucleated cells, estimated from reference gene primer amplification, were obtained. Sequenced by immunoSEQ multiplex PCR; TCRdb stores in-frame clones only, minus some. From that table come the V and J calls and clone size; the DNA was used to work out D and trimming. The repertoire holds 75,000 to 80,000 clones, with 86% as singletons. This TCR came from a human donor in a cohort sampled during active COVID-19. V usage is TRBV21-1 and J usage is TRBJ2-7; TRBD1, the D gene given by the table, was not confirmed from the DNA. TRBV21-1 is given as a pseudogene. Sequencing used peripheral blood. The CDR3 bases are TGTGCCAGCAGCAAAGACCTCCGGGACAGGGGCCCAAGGAGCTCCTACGAGCAGTACTTC. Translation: CASSKDLRDRGPRSSYEQYF.